The 24 T cell receptor beta chains below were found in one sample sequenced in a study of cytomegalovirus exposure and HLA in healthy donors. It was with 60 Vbeta and 13 Jbeta primers that the PCR ran. TCRdb keeps only in-frame clones here, not all; method: immunoSEQ multiplex PCR. The profile shows around 140,000 clones, approximately 77% of them singletons. Sequencing was done on a sample of PBMCs. These receptor sequences come from a woman between 40 and 50 years old in good health and CMV-seronegative.

The chain recombines TRBV2 with TRBJ1-1, with 12 nucleotides matching TRBD1. V lost 4 bases and J lost 5; bases outside the gene matches: 11. The CDR3 runs 17 residues. CDR1 is SNHLY, CDR2 FYNNEI, per germline. The CDR3 DNA reads as TGTGCCAGCAGTGCGGCGGGGACAGGGGGCGGTAGGACTGAAGCTTTCTTT. As protein: CASSAAGTGGGRTEAFF.

The chain has TRBV27 and TRBJ2-4, with D perhaps matching TRBD1 (6 bases). The germline V and J ends were trimmed by 5 bases and 4 bases, with 12 bases remaining between them. The CDR3 extends over 14 amino acids. CDR1 is MNHEY and CDR2 is SMNVEV in the germline V gene (reference sequence). CDR3 in amino acids: CASSAGTFKNIQYF. In DNA, the CDR3 is TGTGCCAGCAGTGCCGGGACATTTAAAAACATTCAGTACTTC.

The chain carries TRBV28 and TRBJ2-7; 8 nucleotides line up with TRBD1. Germline CDR1 reads MDHEN; CDR2 reads SYDVKM. CDR3 length: 14 amino acids. Losses at the gene ends were 5 bases for V and 1 base for J; bases not matched to a gene: 4. The CDR3 here is CASSLGQDSYEQYF. CDR3 sequence (DNA): TGTGCCAGCAGTCTGGGACAGGATTCCTACGAGCAGTACTTC.

The chain carries TRBV7-7 and TRBJ2-7; 7 nucleotides agree with TRBD1. Per germline, CDR1 SSHAT and CDR2 FNYEAQ (reference sequence). This CDR3 spans 14 amino acids. V dropped 2 bases and J dropped 0; count of bases not matched to a gene: 1. CDR3 amino acids: CASSLNRGSYEQYF. The CDR3 coding sequence is TGTGCCAGCAGCTTAAACAGGGGCTCCTACGAGCAGTACTTC. Together with reference TRBV7-7 and TRBJ2-7, the CDR3 gives the full variable domain: GAGVSQSPRYKVTKRGQDVTLRCDPISSHATLYWYQQALGQGPEFLTYFNYEAQPDKSGLPSDRFSAERPEGSISTLTIQRTEQRDSAMYRCASSLNRGSYEQYFGPGTRLTVT.

The DNA for the CDR3 is TGTGCCAGCAGGTTCGGGGTAGGGACCCAGTACTTC. Amino acids: CASRFGVGTQYF. This chain joins TRBV6-5 and TRBJ2-5; possible D gene TRBD2, 5 bases. Trimming removed 6 bases at V and 7 bases at J, with 12 bases between. Germline V gene sequence: CDR1 MNHEY, CDR2 SVGAGI. The CDR3 is 12 amino acids.

The chain has TRBV7-6 and TRBJ2-3; the match to TRBD1 covers 9 bases. CDR1 SGHVS and CDR2 FNYEAQ come from the germline V gene. The CDR3 covers 14 residues. The V and J ends lost 0 bases and 6 bases, in that order; junction bases with no gene match: 1. The DNA of the CDR3 is TGTGCCAGCAGCTTAGCCGGGACAGGGGATACGCAGTATTTT. Its translation is CASSLAGTGDTQYF. The full variable domain, with the rest looked up from reference TRBV7-6 and TRBJ2-3, is GAGVSQSPRYKVTKRGQDVALRCDPISGHVSLYWYRQALGQGPEFLTYFNYEAQQDKSGLPNDRFSAERPEGSISTLTIQRTEQRDSAMYRCASSLAGTGDTQYFGPGTRLTVL.

Only one count was recorded for this clone. This rearrangement joins TRBV6-5 to TRBJ1-5; TRBD1 matches at 8 bases. The CDR3 is 15 amino acids. V shed 5 bases, J shed 2 bases, and the junction held 5 bases outside the gene matches. CDR1 MNHEY and CDR2 SVGAGI come from the germline V gene. In nucleotides, the CDR3 is TGTGCCAGCAGTCGCGAGGGACAGGGCAATCAGCCCCAGCATTTT. Translation: CASSREGQGNQPQHF.

A single count supports this clone. At one end, the junction sequence differs from germline, possibly due to a read error. J is TRBJ1-4 and V is TRBV6-1, with 7 bases fitting TRBD1. Per the germline V gene, CDR1 is MNHNS and CDR2 is SASEGT. The CDR3 is 11 residues long. As DNA, the CDR3 is TGTGCCAGCAGTGATCGGGACAGAAGACTTTTT. Residues: CASSDRDRRLF.

This chain links TRBV7-6 with TRBJ2-7, with 8 nucleotides matching TRBD2. With 5 bases clipped from V and 4 bases from J, the junction kept 4 bases outside the gene matches. The CDR3 sequence is 13 residues long. Germline V gives CDR1 SGHVS, CDR2 FNYEAQ. For the CDR3, the DNA is TGTGCCAGCAGCCCGGGGGGGCGGTACGAGCAGTACTTC. Its protein product is CASSPGGRYEQYF. Combining the CDR3 with reference TRBV7-6 and TRBJ2-7 gives the whole variable domain GAGVSQSPRYKVTKRGQDVALRCDPISGHVSLYWYRQALGQGPEFLTYFNYEAQQDKSGLPNDRFSAERPEGSISTLTIQRTEQRDSAMYRCASSPGGRYEQYFGPGTRLTVT.

This clone occurred a few times. The rearrangement links TRBV5-5 to TRBJ1-2; TRBD1 is a possible D gene (6 bases). The CDR3 covers 16 residues. Germline V gene sequence: CDR1 SGHKS, CDR2 YYEKEE (reference sequence). Trimming took 3 bases from V and 6 from J, leaving 21 bases between them. Here the CDR3 reads CASSSNIDTGYNGYTF. The CDR3 DNA reads as TGTGCCAGCAGCTCCAACATCGACACAGGGTACAATGGCTACACCTTC.

This clone was found a few times. The gene calls are TRBV2 and TRBJ2-1, with 7 nucleotides matching TRBD2. This CDR3 contains 13 residues. Germline V gene lookup returns CDR1 SNHLY and CDR2 FYNNEI. Trimming removed 8 bases from V and 5 bases from J; junction bases left unmatched: 6. This CDR3 is CASSRGGDNEQFF. The CDR3 coding sequence is TGTGCCAGCTCGAGGGGAGGGGACAATGAGCAGTTCTTC.

In nucleotides, the CDR3 is TGTGCCAGCAGTGAATTGACTAGCAGGTACGAGCAGTACTTC. It codes for CASSELTSRYEQYF. The chain joins TRBV6-1 to TRBJ2-7; 7 bases align to TRBD2. Trimming cost V 2 bases and J 4 bases; bases outside gene matches: 5. This CDR3 spans 14 amino acids. From germline, CDR1 is MNHNS and CDR2 SASEGT.

This sequence joins TRBV28 and TRBJ2-7; 13 nucleotides match TRBD2. The V gene's germline CDR1 is MDHEN and CDR2 SYDVKM. This CDR3 contains 14 residues. With V trimmed by 5 bases and J by 5 bases, 3 bases remained unmatched. CDR3 in DNA: TGTGCCAGCAGTACTAGCGGGGGGGCTCACGAGCAGTACTTC. Residues: CASSTSGGAHEQYF.

The J gene is TRBJ1-4, the V gene TRBV6-5; 8 positions agree with TRBD1. CDR1 and CDR2 from the germline V gene are MNHEY and SVGAGI. The trim removed 1 base at V and 8 bases at J, leaving 3 bases unmatched. The CDR3 loop spans 14 amino acids. Here the CDR3 reads CASSYFTGGEKLFF. DNA for the CDR3: TGTGCCAGCAGTTACTTTACAGGGGGGGAAAAACTGTTTTTT.

The table lists this clone with a few counts. V usage is TRBV6-5 and J usage is TRBJ2-7; TRBD2 matches 11 bases. The CDR3 consists of 16 residues. V lost 2 bases, J lost 0 bases, and 3 bases stayed unmatched. Germline assignment: CDR1 MNHEY and CDR2 SVGAGI. CDR3 in DNA: TGTGCCAGCAGTTACCATGGGACTAGCGGCTCCTACGAGCAGTACTTC. This codes for CASSYHGTSGSYEQYF.

This clone was counted a few times. The chain has TRBV7-9 and TRBJ2-1, with D perhaps TRBD2 (5 bases). Germline V CDR1 and CDR2: SEHNR, FQNEAQ (reference sequence). The CDR3 sequence is 16 residues long. The ends were cut back, 3 bases at V and 5 bases at J, with 17 bases in the middle. CDR3 loop: CASSFDFTGSNNEQFF. CDR3 sequence (DNA): TGTGCCAGCAGCTTCGATTTCACTGGGAGTAACAATGAGCAGTTCTTC.

The genes are TRBV4-1 and TRBJ1-5; D is possibly TRBD1 (6 bases). There are 17 residues in the CDR3. CDR1 MGHRA and CDR2 YSYEKL come from the germline V gene. Trimming pared 0 bases from V and 2 bases from J, leaving 14 bases between. The CDR3 DNA follows: TGCGCCAGCAGCCAAGAAGAACAGGGCCCCGGCAATCAGCCCCAGCATTTT. Its translation: CASSQEEQGPGNQPQHF.

The chain is built from TRBV10-3 and TRBJ1-1; possibly TRBD1 for D (5 bases). The CDR3 is 17 amino acids. Trimming shortened V by 6 bases and J by 5 bases, and 25 bases separated the two germline ends. The germline V gene has CDR1 ENHRY and CDR2 SYGVKD. CDR3 residues: CAIRSRDSRRTLTEAFF. The CDR3 region has the DNA TGTGCCATCAGAAGCCGGGACTCCCGAAGGACGTTGACTGAAGCTTTCTTT.

This clone came up once. Different DNA sequences within this sample yield the same CDR3. This chain links TRBV5-1 with TRBJ1-5, with 9 bases that match TRBD1. Germline trimming cut 0 bases from V and 2 bases from J; bases unmatched to any gene: 0. The CDR3 is made up of 15 amino acids. Germline V gene lookup returns CDR1 SGHRS and CDR2 YFSETQ. As DNA, the CDR3 is TGCGCCAGCAGCTTGGGGACAGGGGGCAATCAGCCCCAGCATTTT. Protein product: CASSLGTGGNQPQHF. The whole variable domain, remainder taken from reference TRBV5-1 and TRBJ1-5, is KAGVTQTPRYLIKTRGQQVTLSCSPISGHRSVSWYQQTPGQGLQFLFEYFSETQRNKGNFPGRFSGRQFSNSRSEMNVSTLELGDSALYLCASSLGTGGNQPQHFGDGTRLSIL.

V and J are TRBV30 and TRBJ1-1; D not resolved. This CDR3 is built from 13 residues. V was cut by 3 bases and J by 0 bases, with 8 bases left in between. In germline, CDR1 is GTSNPN, CDR2 SVGIG (reference sequence). The CDR3 here is CAWRSQMNTEAFF. CDR3 DNA: TGTGCCTGGAGGTCACAGATGAACACTGAAGCTTTCTTT.

This clone was seen a single time. The chain uses TRBV6-1 and TRBJ1-2; TRBD1 might be the D (5 bases). This CDR3 has 14 amino acids. Germline V gene sequence: CDR1 MNHNS, CDR2 SASEGT. Trimming shortened V by 11 bases and J by 2 bases, and 18 bases separated the two germline ends. The CDR3 DNA reads as TGTGCCGGCACAGAAGGTCCAGGGAACTATGGCTACACCTTC. Residues: CAGTEGPGNYGYTF.

This chain connects TRBV10-3 to TRBJ1-4, with D perhaps TRBD1 (5 bases). V was trimmed by 3 bases and J by 0 bases, leaving 11 bases between them. Germline CDR1 ENHRY, CDR2 SYGVKD. The CDR3 length is 16 residues. In nucleotides, the CDR3 is TGTGCCATCAGTGATCGGGGGACGGCAACTAATGAAAAACTGTTTTTT. As protein: CAISDRGTATNEKLFF.

This clone appeared once. The chain uses TRBV5-8 and TRBJ2-7; D unclear. Per germline, CDR1 SGHTS and CDR2 YDEGEE. Between the trimmed V and J ends, which lost 1 base and 0 bases, there was a span of 11 bases. This CDR3 has 15 residues. CDR3 sequence (DNA): TGTGCCAGCAGCTTGATGAGCCGGAGCTCCTACGAGCAGTACTTC. Protein sequence: CASSLMSRSSYEQYF.

The chain uses TRBV19 and TRBJ1-2; tentatively, D is TRBD1 (5 bases). The CDR3 totals 14 residues. Germline lookup yields CDR1 LNHDA and CDR2 SQIVND (reference sequence). The ends were cut back, 7 bases at V and 7 bases at J, with 19 bases in the middle. The CDR3 DNA reads as TGTGCCAGTAAGTCGGACGGCGGCGGGGGTGGCTACACCTTC. Translation: CASKSDGGGGGYTF.